One and the same sample provided the 28 T cell receptor beta chains below, sequenced in a study of CD8+CD57+ T cells in acquired aplastic anemia. Sequencing involved patients with CD8+CD57+ cell expansion previously shown by flow cytometry. Genomic DNA was employed as the template in profiling TCR beta VDJ and CDR3. MiXCR, applied by TCRdb to the reads, yields one record per CDR3 protein. The sample has about 250,000 distinct CDR3 sequences; 45% to 50% are singletons. The sequencing sample was made of sorted CD4+, CD8+, or CD8+CD57+ T cells (not recorded which) from PBMCs. Receptors were obtained from a human donor with aplastic anemia.

The chain combines TRBV20-1 with TRBJ1-2, with D perhaps matching TRBD1 (5 bases). The CDR3 has 15 amino acids. CDR1 is DFQATT, CDR2 SNEGSKA, per germline (reference sequence). CDR3 residues: CSVEAPTDVNYGYTF. CDR3 nucleotides: TGCAGCGTTGAAGCACCGACAGATGTTAACTATGGCTACACCTTC.

Comment on this clonotype: One end of the junction does not line up with germline, which may come from a read error. The chain combines TRBV6-5 with TRBJ1-1; D possibly corresponds to TRBD1 (6 bases). Germline V gene sequence: CDR1 MNHEY, CDR2 SVGAGI. This CDR3 has 14 amino acids. The CDR3 DNA reads TGTGCCAGCAGTTTGGATATTTGGGACACTGAGGCTTTCTTT. Translation: CASSLDIWDTEAFF.

This sequence joins TRBV9 and TRBJ1-2; 7 bases agree with TRBD1. The CDR3 is 15 amino acids. The trim removed 4 bases at V and 3 bases at J, leaving 9 bases unmatched. The germline V gene encodes CDR1 SGDLS and CDR2 YYNGEE. The CDR3 DNA sequence: TGTGCCAGCAGCCAGTACCGGGACAGCTACTATGGCTACACCTTC. Encoded protein: CASSQYRDSYYGYTF. The complete variable domain, with remaining parts taken from reference TRBV9 and TRBJ1-2, reads DSGVTQTPKHLITATGQRVTLRCSPRSGDLSVYWYQQSLDQGLQFLIQYYNGEERAKGNILERFSAQQFPDLHSELNLSSLELGDSALYFCASSQYRDSYYGYTFGSGTRLTVV.

This clonotype was detected many times. This chain connects TRBV25-1 to TRBJ1-2; 7 bases match TRBD1. The germline V gene has CDR1 MGHDK and CDR2 SYGVNS. The V segment lost 8 bases and the J segment 8 bases; nucleotides outside the gene matches: 5. This CDR3 has 11 amino acids. Here the CDR3 reads CASFTGAGYTF. The CDR3 bases are TGTGCCAGCTTCACAGGGGCCGGCTACACCTTC.

V gene TRBV7-3 combines with J gene TRBJ2-3; no firm D call. The CDR3 consists of 15 residues. The germline gives CDR1 SGHTA, CDR2 FQGTGA. V dropped 3 bases and J dropped 3 bases, with 13 bases sitting between them. The chain's CDR3 is CASSLTPSVTDTQYF. For the CDR3, the DNA is TGTGCCAGCAGCTTGACCCCCTCGGTTACAGATACGCAGTATTTT.

This clonotype was recorded once. A clone one base away is much larger, so this may be a read error. This chain links TRBV6-6 with TRBJ1-1; unclear D gene. In germline, CDR1 is MNHNY, CDR2 SVGAGI (reference sequence). The CDR3 has 14 amino acids. V shed 0 bases and J shed 1 base, with 6 bases lying between them. The chain's CDR3 is CASSYSPANTEAFF. The CDR3 nucleotides are TGTGCCAGCAGTTACTCGCCTGCGAACACTGAAGCTTTCTTT.

The count of this clonotype is one. This chain joins TRBV27 and TRBJ2-7; D possibly corresponds to TRBD2 (6 bases). V was pared by 7 bases and J by 5 bases, with 15 bases between. Germline lookup yields CDR1 MNHEY and CDR2 SMNVEV (reference sequence). There are 13 residues in the CDR3. The CDR3 DNA is TGTGCCAGCATCAACCCGGGGGTCGACGAGCAGTACTTC. Amino acids: CASINPGVDEQYF.

Worth noting for this clonotype: A much larger clone sits a single nucleotide away, making a read error possible. V and J are TRBV7-9 and TRBJ2-7, with a tentative D call TRBD2 (6 bases). Germline-derived CDR1 and CDR2 are SEHNR and FQNEAQ (reference sequence). The CDR3 has 11 amino acids. CDR3 nucleotides: TGTGCCAGCAGCTTGTCACGGGAGCGGTACTTC. This translates into CASSLSRERYF.

The J gene is TRBJ2-7, the V gene TRBV6-1; D perhaps matches TRBD2 (5 bases). This CDR3 has 14 amino acids. From germline, CDR1 is MNHNS and CDR2 SASEGT. Trimming took off 5 bases at V and 3 bases at J, with 14 bases between the two ends. The CDR3 DNA follows: TGTGCCAGCAGTTCCGGGCCGGGAAGCTACGAGCAGTACTTC. Protein sequence: CASSSGPGSYEQYF.

This clonotype was detected many times. V gene TRBV7-9 combines with J gene TRBJ2-7; 7 positions agree with TRBD1. Germline trimming cut 9 bases from V and 2 bases from J; bases unmatched to any gene: 7. The CDR3 is 13 amino acids. Germline CDR1 SEHNR, CDR2 FQNEAQ (reference sequence). The CDR3 here is CASSGGVTYEQYF. DNA of the CDR3: TGTGCCAGTTCAGGGGGAGTCACCTACGAGCAGTACTTC.

The V and J genes are TRBV6-5 and TRBJ2-7; D is undetermined. Trimming cost V 0 bases and J 0 bases, with 12 bases left between them. Germline lookup yields CDR1 MNHEY and CDR2 SVGAGI. The length of the CDR3 is 16 residues. CDR3 residues: CASSYSTPPSSYEQYF. DNA of the CDR3: TGTGCCAGCAGTTACTCTACCCCCCCCAGCTCCTACGAGCAGTACTTC.

This clonotype was detected ten times or more. The rearrangement links TRBV30 to TRBJ1-1, with D perhaps matching TRBD1 (5 bases). The V end lost 4 bases, the J end lost 7 bases, and 10 bases lay between the germline ends. The length of the CDR3 is 11 residues. From germline, CDR1 is GTSNPN and CDR2 SVGIG (reference sequence). The CDR3, as DNA: TGTGCCTGGAAGCACCAGGGTGAAGCTTTCTTT. It is translated as CAWKHQGEAFF.

As concerns this clonotype: Possible read error: a much larger clone is one base away. This sequence joins TRBV7-8 and TRBJ2-1, with D possibly TRBD1 on 6 matching bases. The ends were cut back, 5 bases at V and 0 bases at J, with 11 bases in the middle. Germline V gives CDR1 SGHVS, CDR2 FQNEAQ. There are 15 residues in the CDR3. Here the CDR3 reads CASSPTGTSYNEQFF. In DNA form, the CDR3 reads TGTGCCAGCAGCCCAACAGGGACCTCCTACAATGAGCAGTTCTTC.

The V call is TRBV19, the J call TRBJ1-5, with 9 bases fitting TRBD1. Trimming took 5 bases from V and 4 from J; bases not matched to a gene: 9. The CDR3 is 16 residues long. CDR1 and CDR2 from the germline V gene are LNHDA and SQIVND (reference sequence). The CDR3 DNA sequence: TGTGCCAGTAGTGGCGGACAGGGGAGGACAAATCAGCCCCAGCATTTT. Translated, it gives CASSGGQGRTNQPQHF.

This chain uses TRBV7-9 with TRBJ1-5, with D possibly TRBD1 on 6 matching bases. Looked up from germline, CDR1 is SEHNR and CDR2 is FQNEAQ (reference sequence). The ends were cut back, 4 bases at V and 1 base at J, with 11 bases in the middle. This CDR3 is 15 amino acids long. The CDR3 DNA follows: TGTGCCAGCAGCTCGACAGGTCCCAGCAATCAGCCCCAGCATTTT. Encoded protein: CASSSTGPSNQPQHF.

The CDR3 coding sequence is TGTGCCACCAGTCCCTACACCTTC. Translating it yields CATSPYTF. The rearrangement uses TRBV24-1 and TRBJ1-2; D ambiguous. This CDR3 spans 8 amino acids. Trimming removed 6 bases from V and 10 bases from J, with 2 bases in between. Germline V lookup: CDR1 KGHDR, CDR2 SFDVKD.

This sequence joins TRBV27 and TRBJ1-1, with 9 positions matching TRBD1. Germline V gene sequence: CDR1 MNHEY, CDR2 SMNVEV (reference sequence). Trimming at V came to 6 bases and at J to 11 bases, leaving 7 bases not matched to a gene. The CDR3 extends over 12 amino acids. The chain's CDR3 is CASREDRGKAFF. The CDR3 nucleotides are TGTGCCAGCAGAGAGGACAGGGGAAAGGCTTTCTTT.

V usage is TRBV7-7 and J usage is TRBJ2-5; 7 bases are a match to TRBD1. The CDR3 is 13 amino acids. CDR1 is SSHAT, CDR2 FNYEAQ, per germline (reference sequence). The CDR3 region is CASPGQWPETQYF. For the CDR3, the DNA is TGTGCTAGCCCGGGACAGTGGCCAGAGACCCAGTACTTC.

This clonotype showed up many times. The rearrangement joins TRBV2 to TRBJ1-1, with D unclear. The V gene lost 6 bases and the J gene lost 5 bases, with 16 bases spanning the gap. The CDR3 length is 14 residues. CDR1 and CDR2 (germline): SNHLY, FYNNEI. The CDR3 coding sequence is TGTGCCAGCAGAACGATAAAAAAGGAAACTGAAGCTTTCTTT. This encodes CASRTIKKETEAFF.

This clonotype was picked up many times. The chain is built from TRBV11-2 and TRBJ2-3; tentative D call: TRBD2 (5 bases). This CDR3 comprises 15 residues. V was pared by 2 bases and J by 1 base, with 10 bases between. The germline V gene has CDR1 SGHAT and CDR2 FQNNGV. This chain's CDR3 is CASSLSWRGTDTQYF. In nucleotides, the CDR3 is TGTGCCAGCAGCTTATCCTGGCGGGGCACAGATACGCAGTATTTT.

This rearrangement joins TRBV7-2 to TRBJ2-1; D remains ambiguous. This CDR3 is built from 13 residues. CDR1 and CDR2 (germline): SGHTA, FQGNSA. Trimming shortened V by 5 bases and J by 7 bases, and 12 bases separated the two germline ends. The CDR3 sequence: CASSPRPRNEQFF. CDR3 DNA: TGTGCCAGCAGCCCCCGTCCTAGGAATGAGCAGTTCTTC. Based on the CDR3 plus reference TRBV7-2 and TRBJ2-1, the full variable domain is GAGVSQSPSNKVTEKGKDVELRCDPISGHTALYWYRQSLGQGLEFLIYFQGNSAPDKSGLPSDRFSAERTGGSVSTLTIQRTQQEDSAVYLCASSPRPRNEQFFGPGTRLTVL.

V is TRBV7-6 and J is TRBJ1-3; D unclear. The CDR3 spans 13 residues. V shed 3 bases and J shed 8 bases, with 11 bases lying between them. Germline CDR1 and CDR2: SGHVS and FNYEAQ. The CDR3 DNA reads as TGTGCCAGCAGCTTCAAGGCGGGATACACCATATATTTT. This sequence encodes CASSFKAGYTIYF. The entire variable domain, with the rest obtained from reference TRBV7-6 and TRBJ1-3, is as follows: GAGVSQSPRYKVTKRGQDVALRCDPISGHVSLYWYRQALGQGPEFLTYFNYEAQQDKSGLPNDRFSAERPEGSISTLTIQRTEQRDSAMYRCASSFKAGYTIYFGEGSWLTVV.

The chain couples TRBV24-1 to TRBJ2-3, with 9 bases identical to TRBD2. Germline assignment: CDR1 KGHDR and CDR2 SFDVKD. V was clipped by 5 bases and J by 0 bases; unmatched bases: 2. The CDR3 is 15 amino acids. For the CDR3, the DNA is TGTGCCACCAGTGCAAGCGGGAGGAGCACAGATACGCAGTATTTT. This translates into CATSASGRSTDTQYF.

The V gene is TRBV7-9, the J gene TRBJ1-2; 8 nucleotides line up with TRBD1. Germline V gene sequence: CDR1 SEHNR, CDR2 FQNEAQ (reference sequence). The CDR3 length is 15 residues. The trim removed 1 base at V and 4 bases at J, leaving 5 bases unmatched. CDR3 residues: CASSLDGTGLYGYTF. The CDR3, as DNA: TGTGCCAGCAGCTTAGATGGGACAGGACTCTATGGCTACACCTTC.

This clonotype was seen a few times. The chain combines TRBV27 with TRBJ1-1; D call uncertain. Germline V gene sequence: CDR1 MNHEY, CDR2 SMNVEV (reference sequence). Trimming pared 3 bases from V and 4 bases from J, leaving 12 bases between. There are 14 residues in the CDR3. CDR3 sequence reads: CASSLTKRSTEAFF. In DNA form, the CDR3 reads TGTGCCAGCAGTTTGACCAAACGGAGCACTGAAGCTTTCTTT.

The chain joins TRBV7-2 to TRBJ2-7; a possible D gene is TRBD2 (8 bases). Deletions cut 7 bases from V and 4 bases from J, with 20 bases between. The germline V gene encodes CDR1 SGHTA and CDR2 FQGNSA. The CDR3 consists of 15 residues. The CDR3 is CASTQGGSGTYEQYF. The DNA for the CDR3 is TGTGCCAGCACCCAGGGGGGTAGCGGGACATACGAGCAGTACTTC.

The chain recombines TRBV7-9 with TRBJ2-7; 9 bases line up with TRBD1. This CDR3 has 11 residues. Germline CDR1 and CDR2: SEHNR and FQNEAQ (reference sequence). V dropped 5 bases and J dropped 11; count of bases not matched to a gene: 4. The CDR3 coding sequence is TGTGCCAGCAGCCCCTGGACAGGGGAGTACTTC. Amino acid sequence: CASSPWTGEYF.

This clonotype occurred once. V is TRBV9 and J is TRBJ1-2, with D perhaps TRBD1 (6 bases). The CDR3 runs to 14 residues. The germline V gene has CDR1 SGDLS and CDR2 YYNGEE. Trimming shortened V by 3 bases and J by 7 bases, and 16 bases separated the two germline ends. For the CDR3, the DNA is TGTGCCAGCAGCGCCCAATCGCAGGGGTTTGGCTACACCTTC. This encodes CASSAQSQGFGYTF.